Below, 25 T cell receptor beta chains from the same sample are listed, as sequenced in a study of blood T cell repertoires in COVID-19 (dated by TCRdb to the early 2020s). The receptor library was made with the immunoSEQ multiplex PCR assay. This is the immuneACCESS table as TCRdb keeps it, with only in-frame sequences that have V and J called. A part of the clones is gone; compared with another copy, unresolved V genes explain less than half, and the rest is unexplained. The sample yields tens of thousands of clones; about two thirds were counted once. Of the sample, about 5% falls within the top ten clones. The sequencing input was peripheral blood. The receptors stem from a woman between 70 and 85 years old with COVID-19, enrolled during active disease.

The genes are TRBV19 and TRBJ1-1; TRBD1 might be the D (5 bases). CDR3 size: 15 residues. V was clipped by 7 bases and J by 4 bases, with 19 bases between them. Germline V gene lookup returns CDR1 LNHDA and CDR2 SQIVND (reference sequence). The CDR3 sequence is CASTSWGDGSTEAFF. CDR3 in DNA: TGTGCCAGTACCTCCTGGGGGGATGGAAGCACTGAAGCTTTCTTT. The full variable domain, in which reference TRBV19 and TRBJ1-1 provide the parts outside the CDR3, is DGGITQSPKYLFRKEGQNVTLSCEQNLNHDAMYWYRQDPGQGLRLIYYSQIVNDFQKGDIAEGYSVSREKKESFPLTVTSAQKNPTAFYLCASTSWGDGSTEAFFGQGTRLTVV.

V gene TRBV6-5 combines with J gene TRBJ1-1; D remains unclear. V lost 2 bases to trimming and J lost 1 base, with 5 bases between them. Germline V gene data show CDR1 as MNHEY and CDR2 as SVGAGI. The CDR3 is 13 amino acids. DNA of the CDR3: TGTGCCAGCAGTTACGCAGGGAACACTGAAGCTTTCTTT. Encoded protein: CASSYAGNTEAFF.

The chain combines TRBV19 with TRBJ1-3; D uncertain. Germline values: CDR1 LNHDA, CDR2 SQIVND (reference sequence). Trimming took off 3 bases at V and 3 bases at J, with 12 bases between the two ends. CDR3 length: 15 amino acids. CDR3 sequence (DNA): TGTGCCAGTAGTATCGAGGCGGTCCGTGGAAACACCATATATTTT. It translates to CASSIEAVRGNTIYF.

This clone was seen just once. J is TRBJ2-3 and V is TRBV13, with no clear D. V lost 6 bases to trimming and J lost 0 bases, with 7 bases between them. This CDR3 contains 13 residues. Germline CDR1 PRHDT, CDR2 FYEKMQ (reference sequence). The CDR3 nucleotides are TGTGCCAGCAGGGGCAGTAGCACAGATACGCAGTATTTT. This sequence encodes CASRGSSTDTQYF.

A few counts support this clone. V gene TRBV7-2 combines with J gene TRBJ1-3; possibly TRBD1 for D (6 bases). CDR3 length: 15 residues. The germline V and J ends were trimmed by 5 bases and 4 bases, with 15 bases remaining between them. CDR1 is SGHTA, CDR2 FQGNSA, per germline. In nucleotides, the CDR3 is TGTGCCAGCAGCACAAACAGGGCCATCGGAAACACCATATATTTT. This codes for CASSTNRAIGNTIYF. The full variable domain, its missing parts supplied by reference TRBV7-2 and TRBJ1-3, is GAGVSQSPSNKVTEKGKDVELRCDPISGHTALYWYRQSLGQGLEFLIYFQGNSAPDKSGLPSDRFSAERTGGSVSTLTIQRTQQEDSAVYLCASSTNRAIGNTIYFGEGSWLTVV.

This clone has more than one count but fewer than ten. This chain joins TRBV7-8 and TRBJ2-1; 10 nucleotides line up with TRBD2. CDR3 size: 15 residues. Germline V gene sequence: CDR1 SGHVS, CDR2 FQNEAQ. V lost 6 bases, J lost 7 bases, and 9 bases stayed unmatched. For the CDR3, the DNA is TGTGCCAGCAGGGTAGCGGGAGGTGGTAGGAATGAGCAGTTCTTC. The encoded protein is CASRVAGGGRNEQFF.

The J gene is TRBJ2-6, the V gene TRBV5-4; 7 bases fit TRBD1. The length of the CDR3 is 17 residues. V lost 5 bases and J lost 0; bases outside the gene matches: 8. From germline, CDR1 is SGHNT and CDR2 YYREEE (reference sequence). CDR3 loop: CASSTPGQHSGANVLTF. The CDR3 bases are TGTGCCAGCAGTACACCGGGACAGCACTCTGGGGCCAACGTCCTGACTTTC.

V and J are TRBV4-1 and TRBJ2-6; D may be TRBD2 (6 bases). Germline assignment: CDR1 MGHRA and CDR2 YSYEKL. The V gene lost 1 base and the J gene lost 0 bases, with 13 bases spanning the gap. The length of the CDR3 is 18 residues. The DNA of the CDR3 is TGCGCCAGCAGCCAAGGGGACGGGAGCCACTCTGGGGCCAACGTCCTGACTTTC. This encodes CASSQGDGSHSGANVLTF.

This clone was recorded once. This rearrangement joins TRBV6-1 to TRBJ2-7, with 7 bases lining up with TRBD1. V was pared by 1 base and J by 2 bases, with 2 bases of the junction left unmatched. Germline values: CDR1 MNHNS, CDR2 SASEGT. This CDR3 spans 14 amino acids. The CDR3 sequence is CASSEDRGPYEQYF. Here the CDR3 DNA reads TGTGCCAGCAGTGAAGACAGGGGACCCTACGAGCAGTACTTC.

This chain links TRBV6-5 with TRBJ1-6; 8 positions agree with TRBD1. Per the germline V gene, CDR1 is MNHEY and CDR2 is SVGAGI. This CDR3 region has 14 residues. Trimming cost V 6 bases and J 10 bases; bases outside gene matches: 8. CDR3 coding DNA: TGTGCCAGCAGCCTAGGACAGGGTTACTCACCCCTCCACTTT. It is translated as CASSLGQGYSPLHF.

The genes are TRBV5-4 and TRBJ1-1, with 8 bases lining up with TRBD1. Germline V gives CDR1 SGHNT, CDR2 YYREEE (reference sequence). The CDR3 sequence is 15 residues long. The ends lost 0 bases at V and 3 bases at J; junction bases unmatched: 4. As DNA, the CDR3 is TGTGCCAGCAGCTTGGTACAGGGGGTATACACTGAAGCTTTCTTT. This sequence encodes CASSLVQGVYTEAFF.

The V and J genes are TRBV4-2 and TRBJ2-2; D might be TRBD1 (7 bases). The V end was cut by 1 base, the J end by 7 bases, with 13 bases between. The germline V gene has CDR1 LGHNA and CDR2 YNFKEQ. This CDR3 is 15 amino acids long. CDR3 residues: CASSQAAGGGGELFF. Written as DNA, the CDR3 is TGTGCCAGCAGCCAAGCGGCAGGGGGAGGCGGGGAGCTGTTTTTT.

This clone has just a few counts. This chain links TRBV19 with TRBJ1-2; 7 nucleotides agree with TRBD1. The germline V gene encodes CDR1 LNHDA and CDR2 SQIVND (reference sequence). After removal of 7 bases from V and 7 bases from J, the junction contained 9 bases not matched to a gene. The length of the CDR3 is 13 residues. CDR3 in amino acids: CASTPDRVFGYTF. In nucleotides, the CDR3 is TGTGCCAGTACTCCAGACAGGGTATTTGGCTACACCTTC. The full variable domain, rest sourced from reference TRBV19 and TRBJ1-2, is DGGITQSPKYLFRKEGQNVTLSCEQNLNHDAMYWYRQDPGQGLRLIYYSQIVNDFQKGDIAEGYSVSREKKESFPLTVTSAQKNPTAFYLCASTPDRVFGYTFGSGTRLTVV.

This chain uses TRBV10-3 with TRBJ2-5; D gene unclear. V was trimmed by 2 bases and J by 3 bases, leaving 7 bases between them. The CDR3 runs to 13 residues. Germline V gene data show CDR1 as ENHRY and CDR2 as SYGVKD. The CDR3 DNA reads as TGTGCCATCAGTGAGAGGCAGGAAGAGACCCAGTACTTC. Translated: CAISERQEETQYF.

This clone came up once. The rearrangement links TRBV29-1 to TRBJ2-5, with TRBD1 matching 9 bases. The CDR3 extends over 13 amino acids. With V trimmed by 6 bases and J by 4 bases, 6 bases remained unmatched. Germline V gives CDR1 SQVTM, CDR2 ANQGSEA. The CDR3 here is CSVRQGVVETQYF. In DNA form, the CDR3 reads TGCAGCGTCCGACAGGGGGTAGTAGAGACCCAGTACTTC. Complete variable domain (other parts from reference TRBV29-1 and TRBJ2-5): SAVISQKPSRDICQRGTSLTIQCQVDSQVTMMFWYRQQPGQSLTLIATANQGSEATYESGFVIDKFPISRPNLTFSTLTVSNMSPEDSSIYLCSVRQGVVETQYFGPGTRLLVL.

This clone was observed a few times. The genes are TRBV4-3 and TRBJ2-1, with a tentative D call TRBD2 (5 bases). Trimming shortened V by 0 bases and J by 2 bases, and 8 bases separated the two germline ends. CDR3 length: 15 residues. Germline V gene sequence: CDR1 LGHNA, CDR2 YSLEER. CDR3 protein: CASSQEMEAYNEQFF. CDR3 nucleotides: TGCGCCAGCAGCCAAGAGATGGAGGCCTACAATGAGCAGTTCTTC.

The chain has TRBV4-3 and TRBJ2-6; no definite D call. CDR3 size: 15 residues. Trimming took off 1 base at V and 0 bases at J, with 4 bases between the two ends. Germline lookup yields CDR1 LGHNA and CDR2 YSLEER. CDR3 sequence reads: CASSQADSGANVLTF. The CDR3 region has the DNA TGCGCCAGCAGCCAAGCAGACTCTGGGGCCAACGTCCTGACTTTC.

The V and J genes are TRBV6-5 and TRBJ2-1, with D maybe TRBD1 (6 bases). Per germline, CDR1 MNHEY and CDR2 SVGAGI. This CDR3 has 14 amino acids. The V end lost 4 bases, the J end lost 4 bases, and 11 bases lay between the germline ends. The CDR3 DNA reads TGTGCCAGCAGTTGGGACAACCGTTACAATGAGCAGTTCTTC. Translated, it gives CASSWDNRYNEQFF.

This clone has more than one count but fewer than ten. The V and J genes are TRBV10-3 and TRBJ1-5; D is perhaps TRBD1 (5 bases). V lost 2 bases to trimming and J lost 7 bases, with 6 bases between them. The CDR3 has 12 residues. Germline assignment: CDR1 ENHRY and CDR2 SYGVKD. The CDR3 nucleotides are TGTGCCATCAGTGAGGGACAACAGCCCCAGCATTTT. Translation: CAISEGQQPQHF.

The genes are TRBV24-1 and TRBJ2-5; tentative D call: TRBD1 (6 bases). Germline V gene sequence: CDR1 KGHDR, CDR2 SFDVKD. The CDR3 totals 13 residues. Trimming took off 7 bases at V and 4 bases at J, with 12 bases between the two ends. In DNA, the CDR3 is TGTGCCACCAGCAGACAGGAAAGAGAGACCCAGTACTTC. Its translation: CATSRQERETQYF.

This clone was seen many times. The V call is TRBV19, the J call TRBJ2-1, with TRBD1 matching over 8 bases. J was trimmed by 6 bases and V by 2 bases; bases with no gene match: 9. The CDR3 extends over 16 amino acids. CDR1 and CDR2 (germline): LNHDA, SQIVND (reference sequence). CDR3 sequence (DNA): TGTGCCAGTAGTATATATTCGACAGGGGTCTCCAATGAGCAGTTCTTC. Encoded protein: CASSIYSTGVSNEQFF.

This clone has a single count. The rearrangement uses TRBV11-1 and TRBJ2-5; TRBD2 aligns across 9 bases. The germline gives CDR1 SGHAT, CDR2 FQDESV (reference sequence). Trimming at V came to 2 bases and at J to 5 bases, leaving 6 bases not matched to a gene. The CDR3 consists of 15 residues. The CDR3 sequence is CASSLIAGVGETQYF. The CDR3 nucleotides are TGTGCCAGCAGCTTAATAGCGGGAGTCGGTGAGACCCAGTACTTC. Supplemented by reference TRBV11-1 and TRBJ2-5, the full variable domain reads EAEVAQSPRYKITEKSQAVAFWCDPISGHATLYWYRQILGQGPELLVQFQDESVVDDSQLPKDRFSAERLKGVDSTLKIQPAELGDSAMYLCASSLIAGVGETQYFGPGTRLLVL.

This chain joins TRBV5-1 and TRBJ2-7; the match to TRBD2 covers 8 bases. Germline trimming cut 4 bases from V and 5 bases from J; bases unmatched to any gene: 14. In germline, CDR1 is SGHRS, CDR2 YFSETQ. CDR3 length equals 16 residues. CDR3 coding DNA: TGCGCCAGCAGCAGGGAGGGCGGGGGGCCAAAAAACGAGCAGTACTTC. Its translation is CASSREGGGPKNEQYF.

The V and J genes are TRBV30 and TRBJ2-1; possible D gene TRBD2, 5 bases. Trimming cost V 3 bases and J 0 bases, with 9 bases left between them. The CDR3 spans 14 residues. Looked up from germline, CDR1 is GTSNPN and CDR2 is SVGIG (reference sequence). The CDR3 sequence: CAWRAGTSYNEQFF. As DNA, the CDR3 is TGTGCCTGGAGGGCGGGTACCTCCTACAATGAGCAGTTCTTC.

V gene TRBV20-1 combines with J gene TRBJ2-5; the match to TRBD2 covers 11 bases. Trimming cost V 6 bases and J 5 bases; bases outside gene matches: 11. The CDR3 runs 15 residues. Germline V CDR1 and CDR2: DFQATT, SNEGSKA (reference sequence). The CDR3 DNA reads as TGCAGTGCCAGTGATAGCGGGAGGGCCGGCGAGACCCAGTACTTC. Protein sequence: CSASDSGRAGETQYF.